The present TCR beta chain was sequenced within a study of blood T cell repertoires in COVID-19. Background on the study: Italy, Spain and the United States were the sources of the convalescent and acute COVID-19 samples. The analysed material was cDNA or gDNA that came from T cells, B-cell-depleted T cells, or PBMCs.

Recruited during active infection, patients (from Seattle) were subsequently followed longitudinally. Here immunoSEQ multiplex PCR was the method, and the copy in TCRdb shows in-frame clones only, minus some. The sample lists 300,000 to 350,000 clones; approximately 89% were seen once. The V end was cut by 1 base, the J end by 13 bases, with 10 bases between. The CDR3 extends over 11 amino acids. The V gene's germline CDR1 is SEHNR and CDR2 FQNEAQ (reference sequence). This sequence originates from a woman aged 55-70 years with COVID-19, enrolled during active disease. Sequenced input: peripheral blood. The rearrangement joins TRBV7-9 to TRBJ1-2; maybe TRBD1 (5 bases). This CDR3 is CASSLGGAGTF. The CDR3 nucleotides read TGTGCCAGCAGCTTAGGTGGGGCAGGCACCTTC.